This T cell receptor (beta chain) came from a study of cytomegalovirus exposure and HLA in healthy donors. Germline V lookup: CDR1 SGHDT, CDR2 YYEEEE. V gave up 3 bases and J gave up 4 bases, with 26 bases separating them. The CDR3 runs 19 residues. General study results and limits: According to a later analysis, most TCR beta chains associated with CMV appeared HLA-restricted.

The PCR had 60 Vbeta and 13 Jbeta primers. This table comes from immunoSEQ multiplex PCR, and its TCRdb copy is limited to in-frame clones, with some not included. The repertoire holds roughly 120,000 clones, with roughly three quarters as singletons. Concerning this clone: Its antigen is still unknown.

The chain recombines TRBV5-6 with TRBJ2-1; tentatively, D is TRBD1 (6 bases). This clonotype was obtained from a woman under 30 in good health and CMV-seropositive. Sequenced input: PBMCs. CDR3 DNA sequence: TGTGCCAGCAGCTCGTTGCGTGACCTCAGGGGAAGGGGTTACAATGAGCAGTTCTTC. Translating it yields CASSSLRDLRGRGYNEQFF.